This TCR beta chain was found in a study of T cells after yellow fever vaccination. General observations from the study: Among primary-vaccination clones, most reappeared after the booster, at 95% to 96% for CD4 and about 90% for CD8.

This clonotype was recorded at least ten times. The target antigen is unknown. Germline V gene data show CDR1 as SGHTA and CDR2 as FQGNSA. The CDR3 has 15 residues. Trimming left V 5 bases short and J 1 base short, with 12 bases between. In making TCR cDNA, 5'RACE template switching added a universal primer site and UMIs to it. TCRdb used MiXCR to reprocess the 5' RACE reads, holding one entry per CDR3 protein. The sample gives 85,000 to 100,000 distinct CDR3 sequences, under 7% of which show up once; under 50% is in the top ten. This receptor was identified in a man aged 18 to 30 who received the YFV17D yellow fever vaccine. The V and J genes are TRBV7-2 and TRBJ1-3; D not certain. The material was CD8+ T cells sorted from PBMCs, obtained 10 days after the yellow fever booster vaccination. DNA of the CDR3: TGTGCCAGCAGCCTCTTAAATTGGTCTGGAAACACCATATATTTT. This gives the protein CASSLLNWSGNTIYF.